The rows below give T cell receptor beta chains drawn from one sample of a study of blood T cell repertoires in COVID-19. Profiling relied on immunoSEQ multiplex PCR, and the TCRdb table lists in-frame clones only, not all of them. The data show more than 35,000 clones, about 82% seen once. Sequences were obtained from peripheral blood. Every receptor here comes from a human donor in a cohort sampled during active COVID-19. Both conserved end residues are part of each CDR3. The order of the fields is CDR3 DNA, CDR3 protein, D gene, V gene, clone size, J gene. D genes are given only for firm matches. Clone size is not always given. Where it is, it says once, few, many or a class for expanded clones.

TGTGCCAGCAGCCAAGATCCAGGAAACACCATATATTTT,CASSQDPGNTIYF,-,TRBV3-1/TRBV3-2,-,TRBJ1-3
TGTGCCAGCAGCCAACGGAAGCGGGGGGACCAAGAGACCCAGTACTTC,CASSQRKRGDQETQYF,TRBD2,TRBV3-1/TRBV3-2,-,TRBJ2-5
TGTGCCAGCAGTGAAGGGCCTATACCGGGCTATGGCTACACCTTC,CASSEGPIPGYGYTF,-,TRBV2,-,TRBJ1-2
TGTGCCAGCAGCCCTGATTCCAGCCCCCGGGGTGGCTACACCTTC,CASSPDSSPRGGYTF,-,TRBV25-1,few,TRBJ1-2
TGTGCCAGCTCACCACCCAGGACTAGCGGGGGTTACGAGCAGTACTTC,CASSPPRTSGGYEQYF,TRBD2,TRBV18,-,TRBJ2-7
TGTGCCAGCACTCTAACAGGGGGTGAGACTGAAGCTTTCTTT,CASTLTGGETEAFF,TRBD1,TRBV6-5,-,TRBJ1-1
TGCGCCAGCAGTGAGTCCGGCGGGGGTGGCAATCAGCCCCAGCATTTT,CASSESGGGGNQPQHF,-,TRBV10-1,-,TRBJ1-5
TGTGCCAGCAGTTATTCCGGGACAGCTAATGAAAAACTGTTTTTT,CASSYSGTANEKLFF,TRBD1,TRBV6-6,once,TRBJ1-4
TGTGCCAGCACGTCTTGGGACACCTTTTTCTACGAGCAGTACTTC,CASTSWDTFFYEQYF,-,TRBV6-5,-,TRBJ2-7
TGTGCCAGCAGCCCCCGGGAGAAGTCCTACAATGAGCAGTTCTTC,CASSPREKSYNEQFF,-,TRBV9,-,TRBJ2-1
TGTGCCAGCAGCGTAGGGGGAGATCCGAGCTCCTACGAGCAGTACTTC,CASSVGGDPSSYEQYF,-,TRBV9,-,TRBJ2-7
TGTGCCAGCAGCCGGGGGGCAGTAGCTTTCTTT,CASSRGAVAFF,-,TRBV28,-,TRBJ1-1